This is a list of T cell receptor beta chains from one sample in a study of cytomegalovirus exposure and HLA in healthy donors. Using immunoSEQ multiplex PCR, the repertoire was profiled, and TCRdb retains in-frame clones only, with some absent. The data contain about 120,000 clones, approximately 89% of them singletons. Sequenced: PBMCs. These receptors were collected from a woman younger than 35 in good health and CMV-seronegative. Both conserved end residues are part of each CDR3. The D gene is left open where the match is weak. The size entry is marked missing in some rows and otherwise reads once, few, many or a size class.

CDR3 DNA	CDR3 protein	V gene	clone size	D gene	CDR3 length	J gene
TGTGCCTGGAGCGCCCGGAATTCACCCCTCCACTTT	CAWSARNSPLHF	TRBV30	few	NA	12	TRBJ1-6
TGTGCCAGCAGCTTACCCTCGGGGGCCTACGAGCAGTACTTC	CASSLPSGAYEQYF	TRBV7-2	NA	NA	14	TRBJ2-7
TGTGCCAGCAGCGACGGCCCGGGGGGTTTAAATCAGCCCCAGCATTTT	CASSDGPGGLNQPQHF	TRBV9	NA	NA	16	TRBJ1-5
TGCGCCAGCAGCTCGCCCCGGGTTGAAAAACTGTTTTTT	CASSSPRVEKLFF	TRBV5-1	NA	NA	13	TRBJ1-4
TGTGCCAGCAGCAGTGGGACCGGGCGGGGGGAGACCCAGTACTTC	CASSSGTGRGETQYF	TRBV7-8	NA	TRBD2	15	TRBJ2-5
TGTGCCAGCAGTCCCTTGGCGGGGGGTTACAATGAGCAGTTCTTC	CASSPLAGGYNEQFF	TRBV6-4	NA	TRBD2	15	TRBJ2-1
TGTGCCAGCAGTGTAGCGGGGGGAGGGCAAGAGACCCAGTACTTC	CASSVAGGGQETQYF	TRBV28	NA	TRBD2	15	TRBJ2-5
TGTGCCAGCAGCGGACGGGACAGGGGGCGAGGTCCCACCTACAATGAGCAGTTCTTC	CASSGRDRGRGPTYNEQFF	TRBV5-6	NA	TRBD1	19	TRBJ2-1
TGTGCCAGTGGACAGCCTTACTTGAACACTGAAGCTTTCTTT	CASGQPYLNTEAFF	TRBV27	NA	NA	14	TRBJ1-1
TGCGCCAGCAGCCTGAGGGGGACTAGCGGGCAATGGAGCTCCTACAATGAGCAGTTCTTC	CASSLRGTSGQWSSYNEQFF	TRBV5-1	once	TRBD2	20	TRBJ2-1
TGTGCCAGCAGTTACGACAGGCTCTCTGGAAACACCATATATTTT	CASSYDRLSGNTIYF	TRBV6-6	NA	NA	15	TRBJ1-3
TGCGCCAGCAGCTTAGGGACTCATAATTCACCCCTCCACTTT	CASSLGTHNSPLHF	TRBV5-1	once	NA	14	TRBJ1-6
TGTGCCAGAAGCTTCAGGGGCCAATTAGCCAAAAACATTCAGTACTTC	CARSFRGQLAKNIQYF	TRBV7-5	NA	NA	16	TRBJ2-4
TGTGCCAGCAGCTTAGTATCGTCTAGCGGGGGCGGTGAGCAGTACTTC	CASSLVSSSGGGEQYF	TRBV7-2	NA	TRBD2	16	TRBJ2-7
TGTGCCAGCAGCGCAAATTTAGCGGGAGGAAGTATAAATGAGCAGTTCTTC	CASSANLAGGSINEQFF	TRBV9	NA	TRBD2	17	TRBJ2-1
TGTGCCAGCACCTCCGGGAGGGGGCTTCGCGAGACCCAGTACTTC	CASTSGRGLRETQYF	TRBV28	NA	NA	15	TRBJ2-5
TGCGCCAGCGCGGTCGGTGGGGACTCCTCCTTGAAGCAGTTCTTC	CASAVGGDSSLKQFF	TRBV5-1	NA	NA	15	TRBJ2-1
TGTGCCAGCAGTGCCGCGAACACCGGGGAGCTGTTTTTT	CASSAANTGELFF	TRBV6-4	NA	NA	13	TRBJ2-2
TGTGCCAGCAGCTTAGGACAGTTAGAGACCCAGTACTTC	CASSLGQLETQYF	TRBV11-2	NA	NA	13	TRBJ2-5
TGTGCTAGCAGTAGAGACAGCTCCTATTCTGGGGCCAACGTCCTGACTTTC	CASSRDSSYSGANVLTF	TRBV7-7	NA	NA	17	TRBJ2-6
TGTGCCAGCAGCCAGAGGACAGGGTGGCTCACTGAAGCTTTCTTT	CASSQRTGWLTEAFF	TRBV6-5	NA	TRBD1	15	TRBJ1-1
TGTGCCAGCAGCGTAGCGGGGGCTAGCGGGGGCCAAGAGACCCAGTACTTC	CASSVAGASGGQETQYF	TRBV9	NA	TRBD2	17	TRBJ2-5
TGTGCCAGCAGTTTCTGGCCCACAGATACGCAGTATTTT	CASSFWPTDTQYF	TRBV27	NA	NA	13	TRBJ2-3
TGTGCCAGCAGCTCTCCTTTGGGAGAGGGAGCTTTCTTT	CASSSPLGEGAFF	TRBV7-9	once	NA	13	TRBJ1-1
TGTGCCAGCATCAACGGGTTAAACACTGAAGCTTTCTTT	CASINGLNTEAFF	TRBV6-6	NA	NA	13	TRBJ1-1
TGCAGCGTCGGGACTAGTGCCTACGAGCAGTACTTC	CSVGTSAYEQYF	TRBV29-1	NA	TRBD2	12	TRBJ2-7
TGCGCCAGCAGCTTGGTCGGCAGGGACAGCCCGTCTAACTATGGCTACACCTTC	CASSLVGRDSPSNYGYTF	TRBV5-1	NA	TRBD1	18	TRBJ1-2
TGCGCCAGCAGCTCCGACAGCTACACTGAAGCTTTCTTT	CASSSDSYTEAFF	TRBV5-1	NA	NA	13	TRBJ1-1
TGTGCCAGCAGTGACTCGGGGCAGCTCAATGAGCAGTTCTTC	CASSDSGQLNEQFF	TRBV6-4	once	NA	14	TRBJ2-1
TGTGCCAGCAGCCAAGACCCCGGGGACTTATACGAGCAGTACTTC	CASSQDPGDLYEQYF	TRBV4-2	NA	NA	15	TRBJ2-7
TGCGCCAGCAACCGGGACATTAGGACCACTAACTATGGCTACACCTTC	CASNRDIRTTNYGYTF	TRBV4-3	NA	NA	16	TRBJ1-2
TGTGCCAGCAGTCTATACAGTCGATCGAACTATGGCTACACCTTC	CASSLYSRSNYGYTF	TRBV7-2	few	NA	15	TRBJ1-2
TGTGCCAGCAGCTTGGACAGGTTTAATGAAAAACTGTTTTTT	CASSLDRFNEKLFF	TRBV5-6	NA	NA	14	TRBJ1-4